What follows are 31 T cell receptor beta chains derived from one specimen sequenced in a study of cytomegalovirus exposure and HLA in healthy donors. Researchers ran the PCR with 60 Vbeta and 13 Jbeta primers. Profiling relied on immunoSEQ multiplex PCR, and the TCRdb table lists in-frame clones only, not all of them. The sample holds some 170,000 clones, 70% to 90% seen once. The sequencing sample was made of PBMCs. These receptors came from a woman in her thirties in good health and CMV-seronegative.

The V call is TRBV19, the J call TRBJ2-3; D ambiguous. The CDR3 is made up of 14 amino acids. Germline CDR1 is LNHDA and CDR2 is SQIVND (reference sequence). Trimming shortened V by 1 base and J by 0 bases, and 5 bases separated the two germline ends. The CDR3 region is CASSIVGSTDTQYF. CDR3 nucleotide sequence: TGTGCCAGTAGTATAGTTGGCAGCACAGATACGCAGTATTTT.

CDR3 DNA sequence: TGTGCCATCGCGAGCCAAGAGACCCAGTACTTC. It yields the protein CAIASQETQYF. The J gene is TRBJ2-5, the V gene TRBV10-3; D gene uncertain. Germline V gene lookup returns CDR1 ENHRY and CDR2 SYGVKD. Trimming took off 8 bases at V and 1 base at J, with 5 bases between the two ends. The CDR3 spans 11 residues.

The rearrangement joins TRBV5-1 to TRBJ2-1; D possibly corresponds to TRBD2 (5 bases). Per germline, CDR1 SGHRS and CDR2 YFSETQ. The V gene lost 1 base and the J gene lost 5 bases, with 13 bases spanning the gap. The length of the CDR3 is 15 residues. This CDR3 is CASSLIRGNHNEQFF. The CDR3 coding sequence is TGCGCCAGCAGCTTGATCCGGGGAAACCACAATGAGCAGTTCTTC.

The rearrangement joins TRBV7-3 to TRBJ2-1; the match to TRBD2 covers 11 bases. The germline gives CDR1 SGHTA, CDR2 FQGTGA. This CDR3 is 13 amino acids long. The V and J ends lost 5 bases and 9 bases, in that order; junction bases with no gene match: 3. CDR3 amino acids: CASSPTSGGEQFF. Written as DNA, the CDR3 is TGTGCCAGCAGCCCTACTAGCGGGGGTGAGCAGTTCTTC. The variable domain in full, with the rest retrieved from reference TRBV7-3 and TRBJ2-1, is GAGVSQTPSNKVTEKGKYVELRCDPISGHTALYWYRQSLGQGPEFLIYFQGTGAADDSGLPNDRFFAVRPEGSVSTLKIQRTERGDSAVYLCASSPTSGGEQFFGPGTRLTVL.

This clone was observed a single time. The rearrangement links TRBV4-1 to TRBJ2-1; a possible D gene is TRBD2 (5 bases). CDR3 length: 17 residues. Per germline, CDR1 MGHRA and CDR2 YSYEKL. The ends were cut back, 2 bases at V and 0 bases at J, with 14 bases in the middle. DNA of the CDR3: TGCGCCAGCAGCCAACCCGAGCGGACGAGCTCCTACAATGAGCAGTTCTTC. It codes for CASSQPERTSSYNEQFF.

The chain uses TRBV5-1 and TRBJ2-7, with 8 bases identical to TRBD1. The trim removed 4 bases at V and 6 bases at J, leaving 9 bases unmatched. Per germline, CDR1 SGHRS and CDR2 YFSETQ. The CDR3 consists of 14 residues. The CDR3 is CASSVDRGQREQYF. CDR3 nucleotide sequence: TGCGCCAGCAGCGTTGACAGGGGTCAACGCGAGCAGTACTTC.

This clone was counted once. CDR3 in DNA: TGCGCCAGCAGCCCGGGACAGACTTACGAGCAGTACTTC. It translates to CASSPGQTYEQYF. The rearrangement links TRBV5-1 to TRBJ2-7; the match to TRBD1 covers 7 bases. V shed 4 bases and J 4 bases; nucleotides not matched to a gene: 5. This CDR3 contains 13 residues. In germline, CDR1 is SGHRS, CDR2 YFSETQ. The full variable domain, in which reference TRBV5-1 and TRBJ2-7 provide the parts outside the CDR3, is KAGVTQTPRYLIKTRGQQVTLSCSPISGHRSVSWYQQTPGQGLQFLFEYFSETQRNKGNFPGRFSGRQFSNSRSEMNVSTLELGDSALYLCASSPGQTYEQYFGPGTRLTVT.

This rearrangement joins TRBV4-1 to TRBJ2-1; maybe TRBD1 (7 bases). Germline loops: CDR1 MGHRA, CDR2 YSYEKL. Trimming took 0 bases from V and 8 from J, leaving 17 bases between them. The CDR3 is 16 amino acids. DNA for the CDR3: TGCGCCAGCAGCCAAGATCGGCCCCAGGGGGGCCATGAGCAGTTCTTC. It codes for CASSQDRPQGGHEQFF.

The CDR3 region is CAISEPLRGVGHGYTF. The CDR3 region has the DNA TGTGCCATCAGTGAACCGCTCCGGGGTGTTGGACATGGCTACACCTTC. The V call is TRBV10-3, the J call TRBJ1-2; D call uncertain. Germline CDR1 ENHRY, CDR2 SYGVKD. Trimming pared 3 bases from V and 6 bases from J, leaving 20 bases between. The CDR3 has 16 amino acids.

This clone was recorded only once. The chain recombines TRBV5-1 with TRBJ2-2; TRBD1 agrees at 7 bases. Trimming cost V 4 bases and J 3 bases; bases outside gene matches: 3. This CDR3 comprises 14 residues. Looked up from germline, CDR1 is SGHRS and CDR2 is YFSETQ. For the CDR3, the DNA is TGCGCCAGCAGCCGACAGGGCGACACCGGGGAGCTGTTTTTT. Amino acid sequence: CASSRQGDTGELFF. The whole variable domain, filled in from reference TRBV5-1 and TRBJ2-2, reads KAGVTQTPRYLIKTRGQQVTLSCSPISGHRSVSWYQQTPGQGLQFLFEYFSETQRNKGNFPGRFSGRQFSNSRSEMNVSTLELGDSALYLCASSRQGDTGELFFGEGSRLTVL.

V is TRBV5-1 and J is TRBJ1-5, with TRBD1 as a possible D gene (5 bases). The CDR3 consists of 15 residues. The V gene's germline CDR1 is SGHRS and CDR2 YFSETQ. V was pared by 4 bases and J by 6 bases, with 17 bases between. CDR3 nucleotide sequence: TGCGCCAGCAGCACAACAGCAGGGTCCAGTCAGCCCCAGCATTTT. This gives the protein CASSTTAGSSQPQHF.

The genes are TRBV5-4 and TRBJ2-1; 11 bases agree with TRBD2. V was pared by 4 bases and J by 5 bases, with 8 bases of the junction left unmatched. This CDR3 region has 16 residues. Per germline, CDR1 SGHNT and CDR2 YYREEE (reference sequence). Here the CDR3 reads CASSRASSGGNNEQFF. The CDR3 coding sequence is TGTGCCAGCAGCCGAGCGTCTAGCGGGGGGAACAATGAGCAGTTCTTC.

The V call is TRBV6-5, the J call TRBJ1-2; 10 positions match TRBD1. The CDR3 spans 16 residues. CDR1 is MNHEY and CDR2 is SVGAGI in the germline V gene. V gave up 3 bases and J gave up 1 base; unmatched junction bases: 5. The CDR3 loop is CASSYLGTGVNYGYTF. The CDR3 DNA reads as TGTGCCAGCAGTTATTTGGGGACAGGGGTTAACTATGGCTACACCTTC.

The rearrangement joins TRBV2 to TRBJ1-2; D unresolved. The germline gives CDR1 SNHLY, CDR2 FYNNEI. V was pared by 6 bases and J by 3 bases, with 8 bases between. The CDR3 sequence is 12 residues long. CDR3 coding DNA: TGTGCCAGCAGAAGAGCCGACTATGGCTACACCTTC. Its protein is CASRRADYGYTF.

This sequence joins TRBV20-1 and TRBJ1-2; D not certain. Germline CDR1 reads DFQATT; CDR2 reads SNEGSKA (reference sequence). V lost 4 bases to trimming and J lost 8 bases, with 11 bases between them. This CDR3 region has 11 residues. CDR3 protein: CSATSPSGYTF. As DNA, the CDR3 is TGCAGTGCTACGAGCCCCTCGGGCTACACCTTC.

This chain joins TRBV18 and TRBJ2-5; weak D call: TRBD2 (6 bases). The tail of the sequence fits TRBJ2-7 better, so the J call may be wrong. This CDR3 has 14 amino acids. CDR1 and CDR2 (germline): KGHSH, LQKENI. In nucleotides, the CDR3 is TGTGCCAGCTCACCACCGGGACTCTCCTACGAGCAGTACTTC. It translates to CASSPPGLSYEQYF.

The chain recombines TRBV23-1 with TRBJ2-3; no reliable D call. TRBV23-1 belongs to the ORF category, with a function that is uncertain. CDR3 size: 19 residues. The V and J ends lost 3 bases and 2 bases respectively, with 24 bases between them. DNA for the CDR3: TGCGCCAGCAGTCACCCCCAGGTGCCGATCGTTTGGATCACAGATACGCAGTATTTT. As protein: CASSHPQVPIVWITDTQYF.

The chain couples TRBV5-1 to TRBJ2-7; 13 bases line up with TRBD2. This CDR3 has 16 residues. CDR1 is SGHRS and CDR2 is YFSETQ in the germline V gene. J lost 5 bases, V lost 0 bases, and 5 bases had no gene match. This CDR3 reads CASSLAGTSGKNEQYF. DNA for the CDR3: TGCGCCAGCAGCTTGGCGGGGACTAGCGGGAAAAACGAGCAGTACTTC.

The J gene is TRBJ2-1, the V gene TRBV4-1; the D is unclear. Germline values: CDR1 MGHRA, CDR2 YSYEKL. The CDR3 extends over 16 amino acids. V lost 3 bases to trimming and J lost 0 bases, with 12 bases between them. CDR3 sequence: CASSHFLGTSYNEQFF. The DNA of the CDR3 is TGCGCCAGCAGCCACTTTTTGGGCACCTCCTACAATGAGCAGTTCTTC.

In this sample, this clone turned up once. The CDR3 region is CSVTAGGFRYNEQFF. The CDR3 nucleotides read TGCAGCGTTACGGCGGGCGGATTTCGCTACAATGAGCAGTTCTTC. This rearrangement joins TRBV29-1 to TRBJ2-1; possible D gene TRBD2, 5 bases. V was cut by 5 bases and J by 3 bases, with 17 bases left in between. Germline assignment: CDR1 SQVTM and CDR2 ANQGSEA. There are 15 residues in the CDR3.

To note about this clone: The same CDR3 arises from other DNA sequences in this sample as well. V is TRBV7-9 and J is TRBJ1-6, with D unclear. CDR1 is SEHNR, CDR2 FQNEAQ, per germline (reference sequence). This CDR3 comprises 14 residues. Trimming left V 5 bases short and J 9 bases short, with 14 bases between. Written as DNA, the CDR3 is TGTGCCAGCAGCGCGGACTCTCTCTCTTCACCCCTCCACTTT. This gives the protein CASSADSLSSPLHF.

This chain connects TRBV7-2 to TRBJ2-2, with no clear D. This CDR3 has 13 amino acids. Trimming left V 3 bases short and J 3 bases short, with 5 bases between. Germline CDR1 reads SGHTA; CDR2 reads FQGNSA. CDR3 loop: CASSFPYTGELFF. CDR3 DNA: TGTGCCAGCAGCTTTCCGTACACCGGGGAGCTGTTTTTT.

The genes are TRBV7-6 and TRBJ1-3, with 9 bases aligning to TRBD1. Unmatched junction bases numbered 8, after V lost 5 bases and J lost 3 bases. CDR1 is SGHVS and CDR2 is FNYEAQ in the germline V gene. The CDR3 has 16 residues. CDR3 sequence reads: CASSPTGGLSGNTIYF. The CDR3 nucleotides read TGTGCCAGCAGCCCTACAGGGGGCCTCAGTGGAAACACCATATATTTT.

V gene TRBV14 combines with J gene TRBJ2-3, with TRBD1 matching over 7 bases. In germline, CDR1 is SGHDN, CDR2 FVKESK. The CDR3 has 15 amino acids. V lost 3 bases to trimming and J lost 0 bases; unmatched junction nucleotides: 3. CDR3 bases: TGTGCCAGCAGCCAGCGGACAGGTAGCACAGATACGCAGTATTTT. It is translated as CASSQRTGSTDTQYF.

The gene calls are TRBV10-1 and TRBJ2-7; 7 bases fit TRBD1. CDR1 WNHNN and CDR2 SYGVQD come from the germline V gene (reference sequence). The CDR3 is 15 amino acids. After removal of 3 bases from V and 3 bases from J, the junction contained 8 bases not matched to a gene. The CDR3 spells CASSDAGTDIYEQYF. As DNA, the CDR3 is TGCGCCAGCAGTGATGCCGGGACAGACATCTACGAGCAGTACTTC.

The chain carries TRBV14 and TRBJ1-1; D perhaps matches TRBD1 (5 bases). The CDR3 runs 15 residues. Germline assignment: CDR1 SGHDN and CDR2 FVKESK. Trimming pared 4 bases from V and 11 bases from J, leaving 23 bases between. The CDR3 DNA sequence: TGTGCCAGCAGCCTATCCTCCGGGAGACAGCTGAACGCTTTCTTT. This gives the protein CASSLSSGRQLNAFF.

The chain joins TRBV5-1 to TRBJ2-2, with a possible D match to TRBD2 (6 bases). The CDR3 loop spans 14 amino acids. Between the trimmed V and J ends, which lost 4 bases and 1 base, there was a span of 8 bases. Germline loops: CDR1 SGHRS, CDR2 YFSETQ. CDR3 sequence: CASSRDWNTGELFF. As DNA, the CDR3 is TGCGCCAGCAGCCGGGACTGGAACACCGGGGAGCTGTTTTTT.

The chain joins TRBV4-1 to TRBJ1-2; maybe TRBD1 (5 bases). CDR1 is MGHRA and CDR2 is YSYEKL in the germline V gene. V lost 0 bases and J lost 2, with 16 bases in between. CDR3 length: 17 amino acids. In DNA form, the CDR3 reads TGCGCCAGCAGCCAAGAGTTGCCGATGGGGGGGAACTATGGCTACACCTTC. It specifies CASSQELPMGGNYGYTF.

Only a few counts were recorded for this clone. This chain uses TRBV5-1 with TRBJ1-4; TRBD1 agrees at 8 bases. The germline V gene has CDR1 SGHRS and CDR2 YFSETQ. The CDR3 consists of 14 residues. The V gene end was trimmed by 3 bases and the J gene end by 8 bases; junction bases not matched to a gene: 6. The CDR3 nucleotides are TGCGCCAGCAGCTCCACAGGGGGAGAAGAAAAACTGTTTTTT. Its protein is CASSSTGGEEKLFF.

This clone was seen once. This sequence joins TRBV29-1 and TRBJ2-1; 10 bases are shared with TRBD2. CDR3 size: 14 residues. The V and J ends lost 4 bases and 8 bases, in that order; junction bases with no gene match: 8. Germline V CDR1 and CDR2: SQVTM, ANQGSEA. This CDR3 is CSVASGRPSDEQFF. The CDR3 nucleotides are TGCAGCGTTGCTAGCGGGAGACCGTCCGATGAGCAGTTCTTC.

A single count supports this clone. This chain joins TRBV7-3 and TRBJ2-5; TRBD2 matches 9 bases. The V and J ends lost 5 bases and 4 bases, in that order; junction bases with no gene match: 2. The V gene's germline CDR1 is SGHTA and CDR2 FQGTGA. The CDR3 covers 13 residues. CDR3 protein: CASSISGRETQYF. The CDR3 DNA reads as TGTGCCAGCAGCATTAGCGGGAGAGAGACCCAGTACTTC.